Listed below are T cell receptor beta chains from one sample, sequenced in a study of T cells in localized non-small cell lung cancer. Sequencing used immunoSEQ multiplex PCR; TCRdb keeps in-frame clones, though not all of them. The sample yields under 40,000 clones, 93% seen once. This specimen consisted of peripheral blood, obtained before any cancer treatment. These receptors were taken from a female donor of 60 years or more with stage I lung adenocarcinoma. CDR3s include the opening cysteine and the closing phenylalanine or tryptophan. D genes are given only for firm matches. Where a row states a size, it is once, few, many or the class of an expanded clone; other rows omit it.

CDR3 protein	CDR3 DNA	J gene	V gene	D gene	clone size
CASSLGGPSGEQFF	TGTGCCAGCAGCTTAGGAGGGCCCTCCGGTGAGCAGTTCTTC	TRBJ2-1	TRBV7-2	-	-
CASSGGQGALNEQFF	TGTGCCAGCAGTGGCGGACAGGGAGCGTTGAATGAGCAGTTCTTC	TRBJ2-1	TRBV6-1	TRBD1	-
CSVGRDRGYEQYF	TGCAGCGTGGGGAGGGACAGGGGGTACGAGCAGTACTTC	TRBJ2-7	TRBV29-1	TRBD1	-
CASTQQGAANYGYTF	TGTGCCAGTACCCAACAGGGGGCGGCTAACTATGGCTACACCTTC	TRBJ1-2	TRBV19	TRBD1	-
CASRDSAGPYNEQFF	TGTGCCAGCAGGGACTCAGCGGGACCTTACAATGAGCAGTTCTTC	TRBJ2-1	TRBV2	TRBD2	-
CASSSRVNEQFF	TGTGCCAGCAGCTCCAGGGTGAATGAGCAGTTCTTC	TRBJ2-1	TRBV7-9	-	once
CASRLSGATYGYTF	TGTGCCAGCAGGTTATCGGGGGCTACCTATGGCTACACCTTC	TRBJ1-2	TRBV27	-	-
CAIKTGMASTEAFF	TGTGCCATCAAGACAGGGATGGCGAGCACTGAAGCTTTCTTT	TRBJ1-1	TRBV10-3	TRBD1	-
CASSRGGGLAEETQYF	TGTGCCAGCAGTCGAGGAGGGGGACTAGCAGAAGAGACCCAGTACTTC	TRBJ2-5	TRBV27	TRBD2	-
CASSLGGLGTGELFF	TGTGCCAGCAGCTTGGGGGGGCTGGGTACCGGGGAGCTGTTTTTT	TRBJ2-2	TRBV5-4	-	-
CASSYGLAGVDEQFF	TGTGCCAGCAGCTACGGACTAGCGGGAGTGGATGAGCAGTTCTTC	TRBJ2-1	TRBV7-3	TRBD2	once
CASSQGDTNGLAFF	TGTGCCAGCAGCCAAGGAGACACCAATGGGTTGGCTTTCTTT	TRBJ1-1	TRBV4-2	-	few
CASSLDRGTQYF	TGTGCCAGCAGCTTAGATCGAGGGACCCAGTACTTC	TRBJ2-5	TRBV7-2	-	-
CATQGTSSYNEQFF	TGTGCCACCCAGGGGACTAGCTCCTACAATGAGCAGTTCTTC	TRBJ2-1	TRBV28	TRBD2	-